The present T cell receptor (beta chain) was sequenced within a study of neurological immune-mediated disorders. TCRdb used MiXCR to reprocess the 5' RACE reads, holding one entry per CDR3 protein. The sample records roughly 27,000 distinct CDR3 sequences, under 25% being singletons. The ends lost 2 bases at V and 8 bases at J; junction bases unmatched: 12. The CDR3 consists of 16 residues. The sequencing input was PBMCs. The TCR sequence derives from a woman aged 60-75 years in good health. The genes are TRBV12-3 or TRBV12-4 and TRBJ2-1; 7 nucleotides align to TRBD2. CDR3: CASSLIGRLTVDEQFF. Written as DNA, the CDR3 is TGTGCCAGCAGTTTAATCGGGAGGTTAACCGTCGATGAGCAGTTCTTC.